The TCR beta chain described here comes from a study of T-cell reconstitution after alpha-beta-depleted transplantation in children (dated by TCRdb to the mid-2010s). For the study in its entirety: Using TCR repertoire profiling, the study quantitatively followed how T-cell immune reconstitution unfolded in children after TCRalphabeta/CD19-depleted allogeneic hematopoietic cell transplantation. What the research found in general, with its limitations: Hyperexpanded clone frequencies declined over subsequent months; after one year, T-cell counts and TCRbeta diversity were mostly attributed to newly produced T cells. In some patients, the high TCRbeta diversity seen at day 60 was put down to recipient T cells and intrathymic progenitors that had survived conditioning. The apparently early recovery of alphabetaT-cell counts about two months after transplant reportedly depended on only several hundred rapidly expanded clones that came from non-depleted graft cells.

Comments on this clonotype: Its binding antigen is unknown. There are no base qualities to consult, and no much larger clone falls within one base.

The library was obtained by PCR. TCRdb lists the instrument as Illumina HiSeq 2500. To normalize quantification of the TCRbeta repertoire, the TCR libraries were built with molecular barcoding that relied on unique molecular identifiers. The public reads were quality trimmed at Q25 with fastp and then assembled into clones with MiXCR by TCRdb, keeping productive beta chains. Rows merge per CDR3 protein into single entries with the most common DNA and genes. Counted in this sample were about 580,000 distinct CDR3 sequences; 25% to 30% of them appeared once. The biggest ten clones account for around a third of the sample. Sample treatment or condition, as interpreted from the label and publication: allogeneic hematopoietic cell transplantation with graft depleted of TCRalphabeta T cells and CD19 B cells. TCRalphabeta/CD19-depleted allogeneic hematopoietic cell grafts were given to the transplant recipients, all of whom were children.

As encoded in the germline V gene, CDR1 is MNHNS while CDR2 is SASEGT. From cysteine to phenylalanine, the CDR3 is 13 amino acids long. The DNA shown is the 39-base CDR3, in frame from base 1. Trimming takes 11 bases from V and 5 bases from J, and the germline ends sit 18 bases apart. Sequenced here: PBMCs, sampled before TCRalphabeta/CD19-depleted stem cell transplant. The chain is encoded by TRBV6-1 joined to TRBJ2-5; tentative D gene TRBD1, with 5 bases matching. The TCR was taken from a boy in the first two years of life with Wiskott-Aldrich syndrome, due to receive a stem cell transplant. The CDR3 reads CAVVRTGWETQYF. Read as DNA, the sequence is TGTGCCGTAGTACGTACAGGATGGGAGACCCAGTACTTC.